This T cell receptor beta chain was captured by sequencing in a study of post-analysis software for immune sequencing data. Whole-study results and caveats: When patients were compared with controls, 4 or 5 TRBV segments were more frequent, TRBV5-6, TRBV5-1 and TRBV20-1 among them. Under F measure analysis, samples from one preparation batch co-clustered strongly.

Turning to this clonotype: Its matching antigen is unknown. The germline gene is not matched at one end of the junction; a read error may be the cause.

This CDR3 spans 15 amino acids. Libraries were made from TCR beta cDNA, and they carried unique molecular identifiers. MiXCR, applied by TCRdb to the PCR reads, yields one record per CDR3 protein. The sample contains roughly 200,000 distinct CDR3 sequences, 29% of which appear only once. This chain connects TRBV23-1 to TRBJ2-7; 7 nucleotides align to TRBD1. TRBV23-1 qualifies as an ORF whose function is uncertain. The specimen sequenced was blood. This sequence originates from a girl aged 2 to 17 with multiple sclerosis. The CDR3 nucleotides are TGCGCCAGCAGCCAATGGACAGGTAGCTCCTACGAGCAGTACTTC. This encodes CASSQWTGSSYEQYF.